This TCR beta chain appears in the sequencing data of a study of blood T cell repertoires in COVID-19. Germline CDR1 and CDR2: MNHNY and SVGAGI (reference sequence). The CDR3 has 14 residues. With 7 bases removed from V and 0 bases from J, the gap between germline ends came to 12 bases. Sequencing was performed with immunoSEQ multiplex PCR; in TCRdb, only in-frame clones are kept and a portion is missing. Counted here are 150,000 to 180,000 clones, around 79% occurring once; the ten biggest clones make up roughly 1.5%. What was sequenced was peripheral blood. The receptor was derived from an elderly man with acute or convalescent COVID-19. The chain employs TRBV6-6 and TRBJ1-2, with D possibly being TRBD1 (5 bases). The CDR3 sequence: CASTPGGSNYGYTF. Written as DNA, the CDR3 is TGTGCCAGCACCCCGGGGGGGTCTAACTATGGCTACACCTTC.